Listed here are 9 T cell receptor beta chains from one sample, sequenced in a study of OX40 agonist ivuxolimab in advanced cancers. Only in-frame clones appear in the TCRdb table, and some are missing; sequencing was by immunoSEQ multiplex PCR. The top ten clones hold approximately 8% of a sample with approximately 70,000 clones, more than 80% of them seen once. This specimen consisted of CD4+ or CD8+ T cells sorted from blood, obtained in a trial of the OX40 agonist ivuxolimab. The origin of the receptors is an adult with an advanced solid tumor such as melanoma, head and neck, liver or kidney cancer.

The chain links TRBV7-9 to TRBJ2-5; D perhaps matches TRBD2 (6 bases). CDR1 SEHNR and CDR2 FQNEAQ come from the germline V gene (reference sequence). V gave up 3 bases and J gave up 5 bases, with 10 bases separating them. The CDR3 totals 13 residues. In DNA form, the CDR3 reads TGTGCCAGCAGCTTTGGAGGGAGTGAGACCCAGTACTTC. Translating it yields CASSFGGSETQYF.

This clone came up once. V gene TRBV11-3 combines with J gene TRBJ1-2; possible D gene TRBD1, 5 bases. The V end was cut by 4 bases, the J end by 7 bases, with 16 bases between. This CDR3 has 14 residues. The V gene's germline CDR1 is SGHNT and CDR2 YENEEA. The CDR3 protein is CASSSVPQGGGYTF. CDR3 DNA sequence: TGTGCCAGCAGCTCCGTGCCCCAGGGTGGTGGCTACACCTTC.

This clone has only a few counts. The gene calls are TRBV7-9 and TRBJ1-3; no clear D. Trimming took 3 bases from V and 2 from J, leaving 11 bases between them. The CDR3 spans 15 residues. From germline, CDR1 is SEHNR and CDR2 FQNEAQ (reference sequence). CDR3 sequence (DNA): TGTGCCAGCAGCTTGGTCAGCGTCCCTGGAAACACCATATATTTT. Protein product: CASSLVSVPGNTIYF. The variable domain in full, with the rest retrieved from reference TRBV7-9 and TRBJ1-3, is DTGVSQNPRHKITKRGQNVTFRCDPISEHNRLYWYRQTLGQGPEFLTYFQNEAQLEKSRLLSDRFSAERPKGSFSTLEIQRTEQGDSAMYLCASSLVSVPGNTIYFGEGSWLTVV.

Details on this clone: The junction shows a germline mismatch at one end, possibly a read error. The chain joins TRBV7-7 to TRBJ1-3; possible D gene TRBD1, 5 bases. This CDR3 region has 15 residues. Germline CDR1 and CDR2: SSHAT and FNYEAQ (reference sequence). The CDR3 here is CASSEGTSTGNTIYF. The CDR3 DNA reads TGTGCTAGCAGCGAAGGGACCTCCACTGGAAACACCATATATTTT.

J is TRBJ1-5 and V is TRBV29-1; weak D call: TRBD1 (6 bases). V was cut by 4 bases and J by 7 bases, with 14 bases left in between. The germline V gene encodes CDR1 SQVTM and CDR2 ANQGSEA. CDR3 length: 13 residues. CDR3 residues: CSVGYRADQPQHF. The CDR3, as DNA: TGCAGCGTTGGGTACAGGGCCGACCAGCCCCAGCATTTT.

The CDR3 spells CASSPRDEGEQFF. The CDR3, as DNA: TGTGCCAGCAGCCCGCGGGACGAGGGTGAGCAGTTCTTC. This chain connects TRBV11-2 to TRBJ2-1; D possibly corresponds to TRBD2 (6 bases). The length of the CDR3 is 13 residues. Deletions cut 5 bases from V and 9 bases from J, with 14 bases between. In germline, CDR1 is SGHAT, CDR2 FQNNGV.

The J gene is TRBJ2-1, the V gene TRBV7-9, with D possibly being TRBD1 (6 bases). Germline assignment: CDR1 SEHNR and CDR2 FQNEAQ (reference sequence). Trimming stripped 3 bases from V and 4 bases from J, with 10 bases between. CDR3 length: 14 amino acids. The CDR3 DNA reads TGTGCCAGCAGCTTCGGACAGTTGTACAATGAGCAGTTCTTC. Its protein is CASSFGQLYNEQFF.

The CDR3 is CASSLYSSYEQYF. CDR3 nucleotide sequence: TGTGCCAGCAGTTTGTACAGCTCCTACGAGCAGTACTTC. This chain joins TRBV28 and TRBJ2-7; D remains unclear. V lost 3 bases to trimming and J lost 0 bases, with 6 bases between them. Germline loops: CDR1 MDHEN, CDR2 SYDVKM. The CDR3 contains 13 residues.

This clone appeared once. Written as DNA, the CDR3 is TGTGCCAGTAGTACTAACCCTAATTCACCCCTCCACTTT. Translated: CASSTNPNSPLHF. The J gene is TRBJ1-6, the V gene TRBV19; D is unresolved. Trimming took off 4 bases at V and 6 bases at J, with 7 bases between the two ends. CDR3 length: 13 amino acids. The germline V gene has CDR1 LNHDA and CDR2 SQIVND (reference sequence).